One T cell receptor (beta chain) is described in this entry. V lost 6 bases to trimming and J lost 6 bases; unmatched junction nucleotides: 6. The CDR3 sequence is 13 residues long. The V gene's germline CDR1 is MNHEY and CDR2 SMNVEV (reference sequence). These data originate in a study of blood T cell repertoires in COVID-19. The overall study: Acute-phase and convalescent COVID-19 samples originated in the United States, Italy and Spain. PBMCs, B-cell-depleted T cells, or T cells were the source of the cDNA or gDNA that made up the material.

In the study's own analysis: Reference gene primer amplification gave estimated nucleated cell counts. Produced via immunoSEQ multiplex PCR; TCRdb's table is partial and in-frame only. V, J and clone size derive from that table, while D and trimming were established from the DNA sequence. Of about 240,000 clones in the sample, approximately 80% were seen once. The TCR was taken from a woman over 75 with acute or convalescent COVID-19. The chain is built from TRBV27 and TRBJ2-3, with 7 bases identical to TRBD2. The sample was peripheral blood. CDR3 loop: CASRASGGDTQYF. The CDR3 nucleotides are TGTGCCAGCAGGGCTAGCGGAGGCGATACGCAGTATTTT.